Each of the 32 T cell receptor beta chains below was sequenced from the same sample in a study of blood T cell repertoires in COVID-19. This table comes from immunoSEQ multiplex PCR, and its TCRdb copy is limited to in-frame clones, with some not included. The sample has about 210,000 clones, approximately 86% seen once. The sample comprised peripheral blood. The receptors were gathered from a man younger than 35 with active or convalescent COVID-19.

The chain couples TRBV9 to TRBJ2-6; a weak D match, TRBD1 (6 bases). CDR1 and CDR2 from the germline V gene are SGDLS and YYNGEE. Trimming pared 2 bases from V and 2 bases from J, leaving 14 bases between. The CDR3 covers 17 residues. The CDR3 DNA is TGTGCCAGCAGCGTGAGGTTCCAGGGGACTGGGGCCAACGTCCTGACTTTC. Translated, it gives CASSVRFQGTGANVLTF.

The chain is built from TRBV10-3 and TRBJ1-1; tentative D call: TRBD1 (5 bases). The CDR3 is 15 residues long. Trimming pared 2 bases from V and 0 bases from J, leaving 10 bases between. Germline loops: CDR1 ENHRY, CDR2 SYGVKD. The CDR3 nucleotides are TGTGCCATCAGTGAGCCAGGGCTCATGAACACTGAAGCTTTCTTT. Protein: CAISEPGLMNTEAFF.

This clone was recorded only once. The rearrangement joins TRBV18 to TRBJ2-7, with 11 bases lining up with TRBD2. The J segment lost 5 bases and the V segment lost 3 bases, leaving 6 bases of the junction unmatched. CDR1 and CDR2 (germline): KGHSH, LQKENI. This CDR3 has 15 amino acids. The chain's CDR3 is CASSPPSGRSNEQYF. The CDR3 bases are TGTGCCAGCTCACCTCCTAGCGGGAGGTCGAACGAGCAGTACTTC.

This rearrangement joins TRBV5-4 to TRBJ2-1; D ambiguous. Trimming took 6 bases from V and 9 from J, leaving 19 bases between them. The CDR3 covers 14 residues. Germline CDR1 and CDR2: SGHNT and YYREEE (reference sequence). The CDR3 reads CASTAAATPGEQFF. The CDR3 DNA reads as TGTGCCAGCACCGCGGCGGCAACCCCGGGTGAGCAGTTCTTC.

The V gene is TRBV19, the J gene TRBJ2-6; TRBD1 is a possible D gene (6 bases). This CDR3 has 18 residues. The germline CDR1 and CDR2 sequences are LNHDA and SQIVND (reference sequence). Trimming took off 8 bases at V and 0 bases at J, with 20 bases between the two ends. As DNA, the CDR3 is TGTGCCAGTGGAACCTGGGGGCTCACGAGCTCTGGGGCCAACGTCCTGACTTTC. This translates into CASGTWGLTSSGANVLTF.

This CDR3 is CASSSLGQGLSNEQFF. CDR3 nucleotides: TGTGCCAGCAGTTCTCTCGGACAGGGGTTGTCCAATGAGCAGTTCTTC. This rearrangement joins TRBV27 to TRBJ2-1, with 9 bases matching TRBD1. CDR1 and CDR2 (germline): MNHEY, SMNVEV (reference sequence). The CDR3 spans 16 residues. With 4 bases clipped from V and 6 bases from J, the junction kept 10 bases outside the gene matches.

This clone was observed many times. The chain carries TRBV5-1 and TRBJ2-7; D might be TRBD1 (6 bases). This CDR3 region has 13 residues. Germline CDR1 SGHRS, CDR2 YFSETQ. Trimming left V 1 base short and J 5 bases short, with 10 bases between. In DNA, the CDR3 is TGCGCCAGCAGCTTGCAGGGGACCAACGAGCAGTACTTC. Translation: CASSLQGTNEQYF.

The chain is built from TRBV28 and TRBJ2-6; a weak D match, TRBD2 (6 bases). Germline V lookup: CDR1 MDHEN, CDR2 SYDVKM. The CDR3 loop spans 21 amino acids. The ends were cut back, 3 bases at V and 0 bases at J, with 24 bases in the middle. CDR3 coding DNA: TGTGCCAGCAGTTTTGACTTGACGAAAGGAGGGCCCAGCTCTGGGGCCAACGTCCTGACTTTC. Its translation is CASSFDLTKGGPSSGANVLTF.

The DNA of the CDR3 is TGTGCCAGCAGTTTATTTCAGGGGCGGGATAATTCACCCCTCCACTTT. Translation gives CASSLFQGRDNSPLHF. The V call is TRBV28, the J call TRBJ1-6; TRBD1 might be the D (6 bases). The length of the CDR3 is 16 residues. Trimming removed 1 base at V and 5 bases at J, with 12 bases between. Germline lookup yields CDR1 MDHEN and CDR2 SYDVKM.

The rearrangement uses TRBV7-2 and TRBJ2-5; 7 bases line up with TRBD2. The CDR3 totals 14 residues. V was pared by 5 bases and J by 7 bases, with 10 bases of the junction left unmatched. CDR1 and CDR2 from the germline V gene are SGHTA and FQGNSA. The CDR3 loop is CASSRQGWEGTQYF. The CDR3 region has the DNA TGTGCCAGCAGCCGTCAGGGTTGGGAGGGGACCCAGTACTTC.

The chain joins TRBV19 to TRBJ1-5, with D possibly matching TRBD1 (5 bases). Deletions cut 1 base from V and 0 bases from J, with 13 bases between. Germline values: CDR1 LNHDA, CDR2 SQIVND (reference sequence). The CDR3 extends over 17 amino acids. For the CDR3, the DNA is TGTGCCAGTAGTATAGTGGGGCTTTTTAATAGCAATCAGCCCCAGCATTTT. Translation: CASSIVGLFNSNQPQHF.

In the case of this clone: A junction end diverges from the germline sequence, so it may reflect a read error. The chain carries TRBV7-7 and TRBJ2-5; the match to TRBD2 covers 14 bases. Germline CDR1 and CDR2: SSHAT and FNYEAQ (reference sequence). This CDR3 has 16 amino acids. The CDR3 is CASSPGLAGVRETQYF. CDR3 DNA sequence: TGTGCTAGCAGCCCGGGACTAGCGGGAGTGCGGGAGACCCAGTACTTC.

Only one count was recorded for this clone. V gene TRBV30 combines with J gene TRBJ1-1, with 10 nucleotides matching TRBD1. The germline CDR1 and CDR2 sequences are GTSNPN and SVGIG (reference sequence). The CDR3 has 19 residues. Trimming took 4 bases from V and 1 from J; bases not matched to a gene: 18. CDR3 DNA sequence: TGTGCCTGGAAACCAACCCTTAGACAGGGGGCACGTAGGAACACTGAAGCTTTCTTT. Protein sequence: CAWKPTLRQGARRNTEAFF.

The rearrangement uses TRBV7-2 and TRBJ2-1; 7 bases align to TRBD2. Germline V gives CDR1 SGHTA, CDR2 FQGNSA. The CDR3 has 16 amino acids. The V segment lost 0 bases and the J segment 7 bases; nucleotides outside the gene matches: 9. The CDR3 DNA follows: TGTGCCAGCAGCTTAGCTTTGCAGCGGGATCGGAATGAGCAGTTCTTC. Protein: CASSLALQRDRNEQFF.

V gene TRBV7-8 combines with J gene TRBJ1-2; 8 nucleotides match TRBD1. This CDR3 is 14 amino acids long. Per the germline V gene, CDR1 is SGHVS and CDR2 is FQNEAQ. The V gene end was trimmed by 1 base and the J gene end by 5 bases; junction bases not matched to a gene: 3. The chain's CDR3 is CASSLERTGYGYTF. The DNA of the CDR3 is TGTGCCAGCAGCTTAGAGAGGACAGGGTATGGCTACACCTTC.

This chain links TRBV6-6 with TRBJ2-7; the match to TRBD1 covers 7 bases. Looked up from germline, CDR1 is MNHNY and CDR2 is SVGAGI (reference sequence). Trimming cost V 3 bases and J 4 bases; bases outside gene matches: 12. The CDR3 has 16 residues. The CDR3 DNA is TGTGCCAGCAGTTATGGTTCTCCCGGGACAGTTTACGAGCAGTACTTC. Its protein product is CASSYGSPGTVYEQYF.

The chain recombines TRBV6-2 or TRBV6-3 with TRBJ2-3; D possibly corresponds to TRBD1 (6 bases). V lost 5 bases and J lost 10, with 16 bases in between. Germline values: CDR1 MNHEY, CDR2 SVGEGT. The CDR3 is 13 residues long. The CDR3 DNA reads TGTGCCAGCAGTGTCTCAGGGACACCAGCGCAGTATTTT. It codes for CASSVSGTPAQYF.

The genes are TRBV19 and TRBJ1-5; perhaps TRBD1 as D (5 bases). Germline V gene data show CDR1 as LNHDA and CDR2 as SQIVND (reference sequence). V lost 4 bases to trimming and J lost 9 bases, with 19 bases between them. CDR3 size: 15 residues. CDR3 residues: CASSTGDFRDRPQHF. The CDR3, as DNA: TGTGCCAGTAGTACCGGGGACTTCAGGGATCGGCCCCAGCATTTT.

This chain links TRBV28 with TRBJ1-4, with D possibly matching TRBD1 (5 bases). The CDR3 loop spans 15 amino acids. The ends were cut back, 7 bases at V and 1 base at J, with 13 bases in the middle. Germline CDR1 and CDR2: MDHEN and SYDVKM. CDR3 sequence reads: CASTPQTVTNEKLFF. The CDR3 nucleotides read TGTGCCAGCACCCCCCAGACAGTAACTAATGAAAAACTGTTTTTT. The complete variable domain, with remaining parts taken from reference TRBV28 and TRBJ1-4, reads DVKVTQSSRYLVKRTGEKVFLECVQDMDHENMFWYRQDPGLGLRLIYFSYDVKMKEKGDIPEGYSVSREKKERFSLILESASTNQTSMYLCASTPQTVTNEKLFFGSGTQLSVL.

In DNA form, the CDR3 reads TGTGCCAGCAGCCGGGACACCGGTTACAATATGAATTCACCCCTCCACTTT. Its protein is CASSRDTGYNMNSPLHF. This chain uses TRBV14 with TRBJ1-6; D is perhaps TRBD1 (6 bases). The CDR3 covers 17 residues. The V gene lost 4 bases and the J gene lost 7 bases, with 20 bases spanning the gap. Germline assignment: CDR1 SGHDN and CDR2 FVKESK.

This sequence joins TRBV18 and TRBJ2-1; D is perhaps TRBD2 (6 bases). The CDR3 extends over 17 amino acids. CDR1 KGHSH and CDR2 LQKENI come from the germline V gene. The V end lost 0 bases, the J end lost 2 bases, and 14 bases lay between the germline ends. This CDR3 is CASSPPEGMMTYNEQFF. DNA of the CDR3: TGTGCCAGCTCACCACCGGAGGGGATGATGACCTACAATGAGCAGTTCTTC.

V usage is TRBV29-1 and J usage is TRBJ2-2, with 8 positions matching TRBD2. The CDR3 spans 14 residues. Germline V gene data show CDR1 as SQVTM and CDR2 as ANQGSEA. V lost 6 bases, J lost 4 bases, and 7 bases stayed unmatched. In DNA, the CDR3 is TGCAGCGTCATCCCGGGGGGGGCCACCGGGGAGCTGTTTTTT. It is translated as CSVIPGGATGELFF.

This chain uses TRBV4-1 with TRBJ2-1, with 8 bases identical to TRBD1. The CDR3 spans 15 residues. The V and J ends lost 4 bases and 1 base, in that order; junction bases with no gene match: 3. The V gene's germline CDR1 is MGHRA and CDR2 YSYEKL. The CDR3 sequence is CASSLGQGSYNEQFF. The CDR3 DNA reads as TGCGCCAGCAGCCTAGGACAGGGTTCCTACAATGAGCAGTTCTTC.

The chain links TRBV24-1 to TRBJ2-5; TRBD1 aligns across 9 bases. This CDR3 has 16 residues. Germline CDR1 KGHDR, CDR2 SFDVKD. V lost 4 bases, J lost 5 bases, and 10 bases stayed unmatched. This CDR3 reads CATSDRRQGGRETQYF. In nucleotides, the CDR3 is TGTGCCACCAGTGACCGGAGACAGGGGGGAAGGGAGACCCAGTACTTC.

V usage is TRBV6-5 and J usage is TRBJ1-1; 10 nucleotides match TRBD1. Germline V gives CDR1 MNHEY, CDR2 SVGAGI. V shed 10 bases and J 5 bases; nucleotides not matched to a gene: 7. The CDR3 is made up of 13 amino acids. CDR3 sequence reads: CATGQGDVTEAFF. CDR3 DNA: TGTGCCACAGGACAGGGGGATGTGACTGAAGCTTTCTTT.

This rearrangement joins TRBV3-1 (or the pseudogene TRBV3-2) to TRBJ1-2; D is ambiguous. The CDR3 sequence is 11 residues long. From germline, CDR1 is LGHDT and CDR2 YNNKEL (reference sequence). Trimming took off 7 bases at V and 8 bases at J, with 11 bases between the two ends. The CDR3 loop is CASTAGWGYTF. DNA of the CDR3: TGTGCCAGCACCGCCGGGTGGGGCTACACCTTC.

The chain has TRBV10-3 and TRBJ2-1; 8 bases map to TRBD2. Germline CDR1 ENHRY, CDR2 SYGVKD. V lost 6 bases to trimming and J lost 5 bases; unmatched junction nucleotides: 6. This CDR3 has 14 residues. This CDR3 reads CAISFTSGDNEQFF. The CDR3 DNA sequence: TGTGCCATCAGCTTTACTAGCGGAGACAATGAGCAGTTCTTC.

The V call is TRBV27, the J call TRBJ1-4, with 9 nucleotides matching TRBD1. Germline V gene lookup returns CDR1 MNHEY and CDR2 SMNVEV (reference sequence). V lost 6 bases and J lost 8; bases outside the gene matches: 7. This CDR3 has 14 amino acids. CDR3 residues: CASSTGTGPEKLFF. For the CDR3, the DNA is TGTGCCAGCAGCACCGGGACAGGGCCGGAAAAACTGTTTTTT.

The CDR3 reads CATSSQGGRTDTQYF. CDR3 coding DNA: TGTGCCACCAGCTCTCAAGGCGGGAGGACTGATACGCAGTATTTT. The chain is built from TRBV15 and TRBJ2-3; 8 positions agree with TRBD2. From germline, CDR1 is LNHNV and CDR2 YYDKDF (reference sequence). V dropped 5 bases and J dropped 6; count of bases not matched to a gene: 10. This CDR3 is built from 15 residues.

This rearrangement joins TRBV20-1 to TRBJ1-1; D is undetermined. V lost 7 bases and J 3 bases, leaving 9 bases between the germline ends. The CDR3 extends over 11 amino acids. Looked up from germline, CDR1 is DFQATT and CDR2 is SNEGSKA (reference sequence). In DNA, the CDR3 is TGCAGTGGTTACCGGGACACTGAAGCTTTCTTT. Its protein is CSGYRDTEAFF.

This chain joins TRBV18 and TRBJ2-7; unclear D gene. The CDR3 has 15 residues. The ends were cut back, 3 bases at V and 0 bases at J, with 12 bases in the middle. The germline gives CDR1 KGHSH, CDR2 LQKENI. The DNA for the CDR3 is TGTGCCAGCTCACCCGCAAGACATAACTCCTACGAGCAGTACTTC. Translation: CASSPARHNSYEQYF.

The CDR3 region is CASSLMGLGEQYF. The CDR3 DNA is TGCGCCAGCAGCTTAATGGGCCTTGGGGAGCAGTACTTC. The J gene is TRBJ2-7, the V gene TRBV5-1; D is unclear. Trimming pared 2 bases from V and 7 bases from J, leaving 13 bases between. The germline V gene encodes CDR1 SGHRS and CDR2 YFSETQ. The CDR3 has 13 amino acids.